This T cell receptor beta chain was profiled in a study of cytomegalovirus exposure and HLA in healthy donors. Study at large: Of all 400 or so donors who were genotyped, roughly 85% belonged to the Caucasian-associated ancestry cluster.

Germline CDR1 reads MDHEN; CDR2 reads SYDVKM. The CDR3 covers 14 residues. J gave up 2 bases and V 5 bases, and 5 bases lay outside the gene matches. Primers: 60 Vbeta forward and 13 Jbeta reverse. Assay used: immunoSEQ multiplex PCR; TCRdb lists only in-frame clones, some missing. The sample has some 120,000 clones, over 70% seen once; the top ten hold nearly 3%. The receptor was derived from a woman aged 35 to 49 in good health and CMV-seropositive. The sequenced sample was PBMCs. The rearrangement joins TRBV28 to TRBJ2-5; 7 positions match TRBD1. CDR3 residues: CASSQGTVQETQYF. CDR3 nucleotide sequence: TGTGCCAGCAGTCAGGGGACAGTTCAAGAGACCCAGTACTTC.